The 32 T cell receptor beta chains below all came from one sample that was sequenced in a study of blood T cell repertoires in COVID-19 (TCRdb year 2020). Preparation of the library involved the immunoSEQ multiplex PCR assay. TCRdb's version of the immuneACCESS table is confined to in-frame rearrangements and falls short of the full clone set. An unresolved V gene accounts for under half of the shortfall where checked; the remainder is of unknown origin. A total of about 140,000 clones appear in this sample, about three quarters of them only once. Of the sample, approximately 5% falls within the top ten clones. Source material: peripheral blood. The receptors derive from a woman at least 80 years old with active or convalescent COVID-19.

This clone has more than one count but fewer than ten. This CDR3 reads CAISTGVGNTEAFF. CDR3 DNA: TGTGCCATCAGCACAGGGGTAGGGAACACTGAAGCTTTCTTT. The gene calls are TRBV10-3 and TRBJ1-1; 7 bases match TRBD1. The CDR3 is 14 residues long. The V gene end was trimmed by 6 bases and the J gene end by 1 base; junction bases not matched to a gene: 5. Per germline, CDR1 ENHRY and CDR2 SYGVKD.

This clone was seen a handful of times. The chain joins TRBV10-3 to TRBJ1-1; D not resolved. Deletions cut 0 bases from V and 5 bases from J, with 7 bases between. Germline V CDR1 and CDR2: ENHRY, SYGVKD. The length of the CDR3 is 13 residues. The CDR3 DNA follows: TGTGCCATCAGTGAGTCTGTGGAGACTGAAGCTTTCTTT. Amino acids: CAISESVETEAFF.

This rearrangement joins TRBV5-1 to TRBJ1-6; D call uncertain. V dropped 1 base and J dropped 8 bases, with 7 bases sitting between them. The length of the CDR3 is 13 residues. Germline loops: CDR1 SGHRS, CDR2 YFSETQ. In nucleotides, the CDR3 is TGCGCCAGCAGCTTGTTAAGCGATTCACCCCTCCACTTT. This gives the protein CASSLLSDSPLHF.

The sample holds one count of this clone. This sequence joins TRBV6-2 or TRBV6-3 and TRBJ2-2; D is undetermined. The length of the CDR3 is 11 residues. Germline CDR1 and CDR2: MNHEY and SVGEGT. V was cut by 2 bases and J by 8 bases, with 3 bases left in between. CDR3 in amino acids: CASSYLGELFF. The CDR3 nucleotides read TGTGCCAGCAGTTACCTGGGGGAGCTGTTTTTT.

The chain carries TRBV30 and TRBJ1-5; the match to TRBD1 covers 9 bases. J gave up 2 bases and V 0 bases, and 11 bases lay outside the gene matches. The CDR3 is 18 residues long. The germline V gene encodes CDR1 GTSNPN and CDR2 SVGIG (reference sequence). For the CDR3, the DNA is TGTGCCTGGAGTGTACGGATCACAGGGGGCTGGGGCAATCAGCCCCAGCATTTT. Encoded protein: CAWSVRITGGWGNQPQHF.

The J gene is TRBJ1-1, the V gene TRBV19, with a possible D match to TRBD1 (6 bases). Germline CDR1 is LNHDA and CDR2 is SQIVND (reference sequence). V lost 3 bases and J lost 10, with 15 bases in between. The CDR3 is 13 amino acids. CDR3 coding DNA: TGTGCCAGTAGTATTGTTGGTGGCAGGGGAGCTTTCTTT. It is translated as CASSIVGGRGAFF.

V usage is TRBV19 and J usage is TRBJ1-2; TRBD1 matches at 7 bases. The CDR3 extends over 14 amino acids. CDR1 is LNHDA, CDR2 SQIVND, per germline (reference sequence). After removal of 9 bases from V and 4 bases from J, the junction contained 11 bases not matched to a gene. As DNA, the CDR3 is TGTGCCAGCCGTTCGAGGGGGCGTTTCTATGGCTACACCTTC. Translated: CASRSRGRFYGYTF.

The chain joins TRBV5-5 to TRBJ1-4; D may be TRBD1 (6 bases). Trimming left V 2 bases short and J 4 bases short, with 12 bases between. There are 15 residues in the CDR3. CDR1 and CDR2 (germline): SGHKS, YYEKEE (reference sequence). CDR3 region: CASSFPTGDNEKLFF. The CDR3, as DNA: TGTGCCAGCAGCTTTCCGACAGGCGATAATGAAAAACTGTTTTTT.

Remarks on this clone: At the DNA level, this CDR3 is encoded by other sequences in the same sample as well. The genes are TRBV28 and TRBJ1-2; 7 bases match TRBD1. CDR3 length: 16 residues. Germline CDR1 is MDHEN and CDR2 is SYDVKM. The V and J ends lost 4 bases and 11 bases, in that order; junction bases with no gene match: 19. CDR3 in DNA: TGTGCCAGCAGTTACCGACAGGGACCAGGCTCATCTGGTTACACCTTC. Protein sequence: CASSYRQGPGSSGYTF.

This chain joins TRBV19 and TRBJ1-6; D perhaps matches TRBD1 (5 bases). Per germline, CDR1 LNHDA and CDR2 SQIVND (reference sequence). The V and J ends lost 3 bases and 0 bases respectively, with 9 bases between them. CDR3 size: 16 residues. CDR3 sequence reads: CASSMLGGSYNSPLHF. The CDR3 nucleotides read TGTGCCAGTAGTATGTTGGGGGGCTCCTATAATTCACCCCTCCACTTT.

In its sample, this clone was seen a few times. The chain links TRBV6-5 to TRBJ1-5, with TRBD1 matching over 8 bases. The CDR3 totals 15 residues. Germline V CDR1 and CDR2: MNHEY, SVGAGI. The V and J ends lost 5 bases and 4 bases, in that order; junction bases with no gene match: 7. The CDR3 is CASSPDRGRNQPQHF. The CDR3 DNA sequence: TGTGCCAGCAGTCCTGACAGGGGCCGAAATCAGCCCCAGCATTTT.

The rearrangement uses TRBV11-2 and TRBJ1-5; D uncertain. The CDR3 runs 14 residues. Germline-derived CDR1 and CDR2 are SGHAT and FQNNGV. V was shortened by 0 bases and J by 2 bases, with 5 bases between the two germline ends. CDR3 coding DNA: TGTGCCAGCAGCTTAGATCGGGGCAATCAGCCCCAGCATTTT. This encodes CASSLDRGNQPQHF. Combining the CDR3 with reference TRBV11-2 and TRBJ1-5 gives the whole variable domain EAGVAQSPRYKIIEKRQSVAFWCNPISGHATLYWYQQILGQGPKLLIQFQNNGVVDDSQLPKDRFSAERLKGVDSTLKIQPAKLEDSAVYLCASSLDRGNQPQHFGDGTRLSIL.

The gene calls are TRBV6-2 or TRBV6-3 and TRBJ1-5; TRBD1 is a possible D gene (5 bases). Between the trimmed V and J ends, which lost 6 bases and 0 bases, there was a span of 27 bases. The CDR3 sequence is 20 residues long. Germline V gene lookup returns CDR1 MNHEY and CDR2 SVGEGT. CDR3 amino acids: CASSNTPGLWRLYSNQPQHF. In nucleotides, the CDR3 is TGTGCCAGCAGCAACACCCCGGGACTCTGGAGGCTCTATAGCAATCAGCCCCAGCATTTT.

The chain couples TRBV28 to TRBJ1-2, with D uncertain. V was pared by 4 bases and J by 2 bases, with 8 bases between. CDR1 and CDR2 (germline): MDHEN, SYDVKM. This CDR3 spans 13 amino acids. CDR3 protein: CASSSAGNYGYTF. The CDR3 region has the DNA TGTGCCAGCAGTTCAGCAGGCAACTATGGCTACACCTTC.

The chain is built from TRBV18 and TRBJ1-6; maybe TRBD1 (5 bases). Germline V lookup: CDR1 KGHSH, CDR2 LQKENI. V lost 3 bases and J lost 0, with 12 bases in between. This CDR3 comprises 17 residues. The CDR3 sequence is CASSPNTGHSYNSPLHF. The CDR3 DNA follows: TGTGCCAGCTCACCGAACACCGGACACTCCTATAATTCACCCCTCCACTTT.

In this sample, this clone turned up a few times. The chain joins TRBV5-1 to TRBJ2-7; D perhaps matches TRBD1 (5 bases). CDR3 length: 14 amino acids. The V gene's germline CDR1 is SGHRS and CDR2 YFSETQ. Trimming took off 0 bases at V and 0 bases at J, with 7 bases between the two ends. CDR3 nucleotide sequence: TGCGCCAGCAGCTTGGGGACACGCTCCTACGAGCAGTACTTC. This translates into CASSLGTRSYEQYF.

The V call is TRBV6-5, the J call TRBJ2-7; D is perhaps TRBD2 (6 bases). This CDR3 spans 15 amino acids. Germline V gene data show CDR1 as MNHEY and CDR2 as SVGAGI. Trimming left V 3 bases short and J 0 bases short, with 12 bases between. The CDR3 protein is CASSYWRGLSYEQYF. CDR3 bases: TGTGCCAGCAGTTATTGGAGGGGACTCTCCTACGAGCAGTACTTC.

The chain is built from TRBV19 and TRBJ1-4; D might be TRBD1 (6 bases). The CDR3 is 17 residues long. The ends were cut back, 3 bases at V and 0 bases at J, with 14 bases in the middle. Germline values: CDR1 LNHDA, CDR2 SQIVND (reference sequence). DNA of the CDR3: TGTGCCAGTAGTATGGGTCGGACAGCCTCAACTAATGAAAAACTGTTTTTT. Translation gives CASSMGRTASTNEKLFF.

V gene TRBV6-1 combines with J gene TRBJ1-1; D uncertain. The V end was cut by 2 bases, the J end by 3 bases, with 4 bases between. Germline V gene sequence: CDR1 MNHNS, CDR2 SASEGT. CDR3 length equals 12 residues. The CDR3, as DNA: TGTGCCAGCAGTGAACATCACACTGAAGCTTTCTTT. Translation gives CASSEHHTEAFF.

CDR3 amino acids: CASQRVVALHF. The DNA of the CDR3 is TGTGCCAGCCAGCGAGTCGTAGCCCTCCACTTT. J is TRBJ1-6 and V is TRBV2; D is unresolved. The CDR3 is made up of 11 amino acids. Germline assignment: CDR1 SNHLY and CDR2 FYNNEI. V was clipped by 8 bases and J by 14 bases, with 13 bases between them.

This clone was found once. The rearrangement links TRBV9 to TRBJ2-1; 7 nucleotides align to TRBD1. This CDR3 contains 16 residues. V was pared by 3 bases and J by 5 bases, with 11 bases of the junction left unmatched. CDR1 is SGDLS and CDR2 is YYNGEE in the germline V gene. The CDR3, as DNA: TGTGCCAGCAGCGACGCTGAACAGGGGAATCACAATGAGCAGTTCTTC. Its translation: CASSDAEQGNHNEQFF.

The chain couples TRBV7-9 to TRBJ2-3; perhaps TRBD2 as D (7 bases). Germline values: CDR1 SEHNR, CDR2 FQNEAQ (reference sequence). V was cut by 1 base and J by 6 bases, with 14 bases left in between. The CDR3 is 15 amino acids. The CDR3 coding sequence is TGTGCCAGCAGCTTAGTGCGGGGGCCGGGCGATACGCAGTATTTT. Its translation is CASSLVRGPGDTQYF.

CDR3 region: CASSHTLAGATYEQYF. In nucleotides, the CDR3 is TGTGCCAGCAGCCATACCCTAGCGGGGGCCACCTACGAGCAGTACTTC. V gene TRBV5-5 combines with J gene TRBJ2-7; 10 bases are shared with TRBD2. V lost 4 bases, J lost 2 bases, and 9 bases stayed unmatched. Germline V gene lookup returns CDR1 SGHKS and CDR2 YYEKEE (reference sequence). This CDR3 has 16 residues.

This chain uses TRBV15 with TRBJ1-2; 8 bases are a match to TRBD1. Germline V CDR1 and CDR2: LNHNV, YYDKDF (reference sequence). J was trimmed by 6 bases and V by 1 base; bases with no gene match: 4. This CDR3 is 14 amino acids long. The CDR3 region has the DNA TGTGCCACCAGCAGAGGGATGACAGGGGATGGCTACACCTTC. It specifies CATSRGMTGDGYTF.

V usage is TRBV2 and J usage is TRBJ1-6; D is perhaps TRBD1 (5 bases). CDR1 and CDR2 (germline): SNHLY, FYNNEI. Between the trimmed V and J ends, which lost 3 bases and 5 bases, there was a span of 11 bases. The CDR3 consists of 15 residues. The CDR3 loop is CASSDLTDDNSPLHF. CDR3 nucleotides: TGTGCCAGCAGTGATCTGACAGATGATAATTCACCCCTCCACTTT.

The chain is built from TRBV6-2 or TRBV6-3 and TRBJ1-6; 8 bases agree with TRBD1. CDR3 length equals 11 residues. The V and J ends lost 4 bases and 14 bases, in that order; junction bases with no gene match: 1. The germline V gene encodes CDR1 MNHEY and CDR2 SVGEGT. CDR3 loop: CASSSTGALHF. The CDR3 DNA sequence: TGTGCCAGCAGTTCGACAGGGGCCCTCCACTTT.

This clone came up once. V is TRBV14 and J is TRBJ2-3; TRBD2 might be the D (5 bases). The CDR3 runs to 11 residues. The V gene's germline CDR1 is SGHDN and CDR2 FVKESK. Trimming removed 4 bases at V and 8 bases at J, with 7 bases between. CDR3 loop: CASSLTSTQYF. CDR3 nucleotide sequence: TGTGCCAGCAGCCTCACTAGTACGCAGTATTTT.

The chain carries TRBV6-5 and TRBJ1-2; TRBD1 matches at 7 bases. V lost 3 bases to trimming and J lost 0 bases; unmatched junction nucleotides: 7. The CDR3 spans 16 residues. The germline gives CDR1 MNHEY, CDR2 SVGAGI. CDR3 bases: TGTGCCAGCAGTTATTACAGGGGACAGACTAACTATGGCTACACCTTC. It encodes CASSYYRGQTNYGYTF.

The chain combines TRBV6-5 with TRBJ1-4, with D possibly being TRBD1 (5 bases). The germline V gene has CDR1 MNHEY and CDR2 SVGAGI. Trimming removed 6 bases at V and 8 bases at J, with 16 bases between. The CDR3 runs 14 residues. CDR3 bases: TGTGCCAGCAGGGGGGGGAATAACAGAGAAAAACTGTTTTTT. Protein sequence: CASRGGNNREKLFF.

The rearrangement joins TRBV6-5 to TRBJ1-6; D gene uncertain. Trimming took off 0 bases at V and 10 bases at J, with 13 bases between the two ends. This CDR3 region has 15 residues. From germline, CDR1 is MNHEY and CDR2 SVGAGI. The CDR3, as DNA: TGTGCCAGCAGTTACTCTCCGGGAATAGGGTCACCCCTCCACTTT. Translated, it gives CASSYSPGIGSPLHF.

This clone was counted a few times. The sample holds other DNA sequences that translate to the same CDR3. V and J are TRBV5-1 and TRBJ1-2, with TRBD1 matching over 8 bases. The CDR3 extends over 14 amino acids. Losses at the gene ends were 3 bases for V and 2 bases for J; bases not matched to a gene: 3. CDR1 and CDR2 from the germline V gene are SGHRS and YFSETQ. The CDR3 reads CASSSTGDNYGYTF. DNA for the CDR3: TGCGCCAGCAGCTCGACAGGGGACAACTATGGCTACACCTTC.

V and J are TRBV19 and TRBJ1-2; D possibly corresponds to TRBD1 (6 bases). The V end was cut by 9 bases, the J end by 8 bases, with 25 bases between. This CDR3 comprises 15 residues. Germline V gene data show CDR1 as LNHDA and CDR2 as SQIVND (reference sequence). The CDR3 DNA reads TGTGCCAGCACATCCCGGTCGGGGGGCCTCCGAGGCTACACCTTC. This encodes CASTSRSGGLRGYTF.